A selection of T cell receptor beta chains follows, all from one sample in a study of T cell responses to AZD1222 COVID-19 vaccine. Here immunoSEQ multiplex PCR was the method, and the copy in TCRdb shows in-frame clones only, minus some. The profile shows 100,000 to 150,000 clones, 89% of them singletons. The starting material was peripheral blood, obtained on day 0 of AZD1222 vaccination. The receptors were sampled from an adult in good health. Each CDR3 is given with its conserved first and last residue. The order of the fields is J gene, clone size, D gene, V gene, CDR3 DNA, CDR3 protein. A D gene is named only where the DNA matches it firmly. Not every row has a clone size; where given, it reads once, few, many or a size class.

j_call: TRBJ2-1
clone_size: NA
d_call: TRBD2
v_call: TRBV6-2/TRBV6-3
cdr3_nt: TGTGCCAGCAGTACTAGCGGGAGTTATAATGAGCAGTTCTTC
cdr3_aa: CASSTSGSYNEQFF

j_call: TRBJ2-7
clone_size: NA
d_call: TRBD1
v_call: TRBV6-1
cdr3_nt: TGTGCCAGCAGTGACCCGGGACAGTGGACCTACGAGCAGTACTTC
cdr3_aa: CASSDPGQWTYEQYF

j_call: TRBJ1-5
clone_size: once
d_call: TRBD1
v_call: TRBV5-8
cdr3_nt: TGTGCCAGCAGTCTGGAATATATAGGACAGGGTGGGGGCTTCGGACAGCCCCAGCATTTT
cdr3_aa: CASSLEYIGQGGGFGQPQHF

j_call: TRBJ2-2
clone_size: few
d_call: NA
v_call: TRBV6-4
cdr3_nt: TGTGCCAGCAGTGACGGGGTGGACACCGGGGAGCTGTTTTTT
cdr3_aa: CASSDGVDTGELFF

j_call: TRBJ2-7
clone_size: NA
d_call: TRBD2
v_call: TRBV7-9
cdr3_nt: TGTGCCAGCAGCTCAACAGGACTAGCGGGAGGCGACGAGCAGTACTTC
cdr3_aa: CASSSTGLAGGDEQYF

j_call: TRBJ2-1
clone_size: NA
d_call: TRBD2
v_call: TRBV3-1/TRBV3-2
cdr3_nt: TGTGCCAGCAGCCAGGAGACTAGCGGGAGGCTACCCCCCTACAATGAGCAGTTCTTC
cdr3_aa: CASSQETSGRLPPYNEQFF

j_call: TRBJ2-3
clone_size: NA
d_call: NA
v_call: TRBV2
cdr3_nt: TGTGCCAGCAGTGCCCTGACAGGATTCACAGATACGCAGTATTTT
cdr3_aa: CASSALTGFTDTQYF

j_call: TRBJ1-2
clone_size: NA
d_call: NA
v_call: TRBV5-1
cdr3_nt: TGCGCCAGCAGCACGGATGGGGGAATCAACTATGGCTACACCTTC
cdr3_aa: CASSTDGGINYGYTF

j_call: TRBJ2-7
clone_size: once
d_call: TRBD1
v_call: TRBV27
cdr3_nt: TGTGCCAGCAGTGAGTGGGGGACAGGGTTTAGGGAGCAGTACTTC
cdr3_aa: CASSEWGTGFREQYF

j_call: TRBJ1-1
clone_size: NA
d_call: TRBD1
v_call: TRBV27
cdr3_nt: TGTGCCAGCAGTACTGGACAGGGAAAGTGTTGCACTGAAGCTTTCTTT
cdr3_aa: CASSTGQGKCCTEAFF

j_call: TRBJ2-2
clone_size: once
d_call: TRBD1
v_call: TRBV7-9
cdr3_nt: TGTGCCAGCAGCACTACTAAAAGGGCAGACAGGGATCACACCGGGGAGCTGTTTTTT
cdr3_aa: CASSTTKRADRDHTGELFF

j_call: TRBJ1-2
clone_size: NA
d_call: TRBD1
v_call: TRBV18
cdr3_nt: TGTGCCAGCTCACAGGGACAGAGGGAATTTGGCTACACCTTC
cdr3_aa: CASSQGQREFGYTF

j_call: TRBJ2-1
clone_size: NA
d_call: NA
v_call: TRBV6-6
cdr3_nt: TGTGCCAGCAGCACACGGACCGGGGGCGGGGAATTCTTC
cdr3_aa: CASSTRTGGGEFF

j_call: TRBJ2-7
clone_size: NA
d_call: NA
v_call: TRBV5-4
cdr3_nt: TGTGCCAGCAGCTGGGTGGGGTCCTACGAGCAGTACTTC
cdr3_aa: CASSWVGSYEQYF

j_call: TRBJ2-7
clone_size: NA
d_call: TRBD2
v_call: TRBV29-1
cdr3_nt: TGCAGCGTTGAAGCCGGGACTAGCGGGTACTCCTACGAGCAGTACTTC
cdr3_aa: CSVEAGTSGYSYEQYF

j_call: TRBJ2-1
clone_size: NA
d_call: TRBD2
v_call: TRBV15
cdr3_nt: TGTGCCACCAGCAGGAGCGGGACCAGCTCCTACAATGAGCAGTTCTTC
cdr3_aa: CATSRSGTSSYNEQFF

j_call: TRBJ1-6
clone_size: NA
d_call: NA
v_call: TRBV6-5
cdr3_nt: TGTGCCAGCAGTTCGCGGGGCGGGGCGCCCCTCCACTTT
cdr3_aa: CASSSRGGAPLHF

j_call: TRBJ2-1
clone_size: NA
d_call: NA
v_call: TRBV7-2
cdr3_nt: TGTGCCAGCAGCTTAGTCTCTCTGGGCGGGATTCAGACTATTGAGCAGTTCTTC
cdr3_aa: CASSLVSLGGIQTIEQFF

j_call: TRBJ2-7
clone_size: NA
d_call: NA
v_call: TRBV6-1
cdr3_nt: TGTGCCAGCAGTGAGGACATCTCCTACGAGCAGTACTTC
cdr3_aa: CASSEDISYEQYF

j_call: TRBJ2-2
clone_size: NA
d_call: NA
v_call: TRBV6-4
cdr3_nt: TGTGCCAGCAGTGCTAATTGGGAAGGCGGGGAGCTGTTTTTT
cdr3_aa: CASSANWEGGELFF

j_call: TRBJ2-7
clone_size: NA
d_call: NA
v_call: TRBV7-2
cdr3_nt: TGTGCCAGCAGCCATTTGATGGACGAGCAGTACTTC
cdr3_aa: CASSHLMDEQYF

j_call: TRBJ2-7
clone_size: once
d_call: TRBD2
v_call: TRBV10-3
cdr3_nt: TGTGCTGTGTCGGCGGGAGCCGCGTTTATTAGCTCCTACGAGCAGTACTTC
cdr3_aa: CAVSAGAAFISSYEQYF

j_call: TRBJ2-1
clone_size: NA
d_call: TRBD2
v_call: TRBV19
cdr3_nt: TGTGCCAGTGGGGCGGGAGGGCCCTACAATGAGCAGTTCTTC
cdr3_aa: CASGAGGPYNEQFF

j_call: TRBJ2-1
clone_size: NA
d_call: TRBD2
v_call: TRBV9
cdr3_nt: TGTGCCAGCAGCGGTGCCGGGACTAGCGGGAGATGGACCTACAATGAGCAGTTCTTC
cdr3_aa: CASSGAGTSGRWTYNEQFF

j_call: TRBJ1-1
clone_size: NA
d_call: NA
v_call: TRBV19
cdr3_nt: TGTGCCAGTAGCTCCAGCACGGGAACTGAAGCTTTCTTT
cdr3_aa: CASSSSTGTEAFF

j_call: TRBJ2-5
clone_size: NA
d_call: NA
v_call: TRBV10-1
cdr3_nt: TGCGCCAGCAGCCACGGACTGACGGTACAAGAGACCCAGTACTTC
cdr3_aa: CASSHGLTVQETQYF

j_call: TRBJ1-2
clone_size: few
d_call: NA
v_call: TRBV4-3
cdr3_nt: TGCGCCAGCAGCCAAGATGCCTTCATTCCGGGGGCGTATAACTATGGCTACACCTTC
cdr3_aa: CASSQDAFIPGAYNYGYTF

j_call: TRBJ2-5
clone_size: once
d_call: TRBD2
v_call: TRBV5-4
cdr3_nt: TGTGCCAGCAGCTCCAATAGCGGGAGGGGGCTACAGACCCAGTACTTC
cdr3_aa: CASSSNSGRGLQTQYF